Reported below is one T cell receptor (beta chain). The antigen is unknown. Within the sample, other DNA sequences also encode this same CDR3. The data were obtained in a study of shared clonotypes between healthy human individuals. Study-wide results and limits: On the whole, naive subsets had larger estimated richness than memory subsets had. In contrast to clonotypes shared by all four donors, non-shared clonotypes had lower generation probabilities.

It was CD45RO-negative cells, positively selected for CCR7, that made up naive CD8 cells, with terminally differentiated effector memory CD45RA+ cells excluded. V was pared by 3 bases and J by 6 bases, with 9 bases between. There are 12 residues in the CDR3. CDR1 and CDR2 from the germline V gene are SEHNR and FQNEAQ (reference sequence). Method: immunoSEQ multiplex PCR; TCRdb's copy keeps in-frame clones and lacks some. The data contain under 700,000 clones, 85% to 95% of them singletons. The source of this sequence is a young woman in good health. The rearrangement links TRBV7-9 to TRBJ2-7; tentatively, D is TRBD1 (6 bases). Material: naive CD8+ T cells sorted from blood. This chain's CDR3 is CASSLTGFEQYF. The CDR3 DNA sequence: TGTGCCAGCAGCTTGACAGGCTTCGAGCAGTACTTC. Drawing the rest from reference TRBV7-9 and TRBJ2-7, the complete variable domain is DTGVSQNPRHKITKRGQNVTFRCDPISEHNRLYWYRQTLGQGPEFLTYFQNEAQLEKSRLLSDRFSAERPKGSFSTLEIQRTEQGDSAMYLCASSLTGFEQYFGPGTRLTVT.